This T cell receptor (beta chain) originates from a study of T cells after yellow fever vaccination. General study points: Clones from primary vaccination mostly reappeared after the booster (around 96% CD4, just over 85% CD8).

This clonotype was seen more than once but under ten times. Its antigen is as yet unknown. CDR3 length equals 19 residues. V shed 4 bases, J shed 5 bases, and the junction held 16 bases outside the gene matches. Looked up from germline, CDR1 is SGHAT and CDR2 is FQNNGV. MiXCR, run by TCRdb on the 5' RACE reads, gives a single entry per CDR3 protein. This table holds hundreds of thousands of distinct CDR3 sequences, around an eighth found once. The receptor's source is a man aged 25-45 years who received the YFV17D yellow fever vaccine. The specimen comprised PBMCs, sampled on the day of the yellow fever booster vaccination. The genes are TRBV11-2 and TRBJ2-7, with TRBD2 matching over 14 bases. The CDR3 loop is CASSWSPGTSGSKIHEQYF. The CDR3 DNA reads TGTGCCAGCAGCTGGAGCCCCGGGACTAGCGGGAGTAAGATCCACGAGCAGTACTTC.